Listed below are T cell receptor beta chains from one sample, sequenced in a study of blood T cells in healthy people across ages. TCRdb reanalysed the 5' RACE reads using MiXCR and keeps one entry per CDR3 protein. The sample includes 790,000 or so distinct CDR3 sequences, around 50% of them seen just once. The sequencing input was blood. The origin of the receptors is a man older than 75 in good health. Each CDR3 is given with its conserved first and last residue. Fields, in order: clone size, D gene, V gene, J gene, CDR3 protein, CDR3 DNA. The D gene is left open where the match is weak. Expanded clones get a size class; other rows say once, few or many, or leave the size out.

size: .; D: .; V: TRBV10-3; J: TRBJ2-1; CDR3: CAISETGNEQFF; DNA: TGTGCCATCAGTGAGACTGGAAATGAGCAGTTCTTC
size: once; D: TRBD2; V: TRBV5-1; J: TRBJ2-7; CDR3: CASSPTSGTKLSYEQYF; DNA: TGCGCCAGCAGCCCGACTAGCGGGACTAAACTATCCTACGAGCAGTACTTC
size: few; D: .; V: TRBV7-9; J: TRBJ1-3; CDR3: CASSDQGTSGNTIYF; DNA: TGTGCCAGCAGCGACCAGGGGACATCTGGAAACACCATATATTTT
size: many; D: .; V: TRBV27; J: TRBJ2-7; CDR3: CASRYEQYF; DNA: TGTGCCAGCAGATACGAGCAGTACTTC
size: few; D: .; V: TRBV6-2/TRBV6-3; J: TRBJ2-3; CDR3: CASRDPGLIYDTQYF; DNA: TGTGCCAGCAGAGACCCGGGACTCATCTACGATACGCAGTATTTT
size: many; D: .; V: TRBV7-2; J: TRBJ2-3; CDR3: CASSLVNGDTQYF; DNA: TGTGCCAGCAGCTTAGTCAACGGAGATACGCAGTATTTT
size: once; D: TRBD2; V: TRBV29-1; J: TRBJ2-7; CDR3: CSVREGPYEQYF; DNA: TGCAGCGTGCGGGAGGGCCCCTACGAGCAGTACTTC
size: .; D: TRBD2; V: TRBV2; J: TRBJ2-3; CDR3: CASLAGLRTDTQYF; DNA: TGTGCCAGTTTAGCGGGATTGCGTACAGATACGCAGTATTTT
size: once; D: TRBD2; V: TRBV29-1; J: TRBJ2-5; CDR3: CSVDSTSGSRETQYF; DNA: TGCAGCGTTGACTCTACTAGCGGGAGTCGTGAGACCCAGTACTTC
size: .; D: .; V: TRBV7-9; J: TRBJ1-4; CDR3: CASSLEMDSNEKLFF; DNA: TGTGCCAGCAGCTTAGAAATGGACTCAAATGAAAAACTGTTTTTT
size: .; D: .; V: TRBV12-3/TRBV12-4; J: TRBJ2-3; CDR3: CASSLWATSTDTQYF; DNA: TGTGCCAGCAGTTTATGGGCCACTAGCACAGATACGCAGTATTTT
size: .; D: .; V: TRBV30; J: TRBJ2-1; CDR3: CAWLRAQGSEQFF; DNA: TGTGCCTGGCTTAGGGCCCAGGGTAGTGAGCAGTTCTTC
size: .; D: .; V: TRBV20-1; J: TRBJ2-5; CDR3: CSAAGGQETQYF; DNA: TGCAGTGCGGCCGGTGGACAAGAGACCCAGTACTTC
size: .; D: .; V: TRBV5-4; J: TRBJ2-1; CDR3: CASSRVGGSYNEQFF; DNA: TGTGCCAGTAGCCGTGTGGGGGGCTCCTACAATGAGCAGTTCTTC
size: .; D: TRBD1; V: TRBV7-2; J: TRBJ1-6; CDR3: CASSSTGTGGSPPHF; DNA: TGTGCCAGCAGCTCGACCGGGACAGGAGGTTCACCCCCCCACTTT
size: .; D: .; V: TRBV3-1; J: TRBJ1-2; CDR3: CASSPTGFTYGYTF; DNA: TGTGCCAGCAGCCCAACGGGATTCACCTATGGCTACACCTTC
size: .; D: .; V: TRBV29-1; J: TRBJ2-5; CDR3: CSVEDGVETQYF; DNA: TGCAGCGTTGAAGATGGGGTAGAGACCCAGTACTTC
size: .; D: .; V: TRBV29-1; J: TRBJ2-3; CDR3: CSVVGRENTDTQYF; DNA: TGCAGCGTTGTGGGCCGGGAAAACACAGATACGCAGTATTTT
size: few; D: TRBD1; V: TRBV27; J: TRBJ2-5; CDR3: CASSRDRNSRGTQYF; DNA: TGTGCCAGCAGTCGGGACAGGAATTCCCGTGGGACCCAGTACTTC
size: many; D: .; V: TRBV29-1; J: TRBJ2-7; CDR3: CSGRGSGYEQYF; DNA: TGCAGCGGTCGGGGGAGTGGTTACGAGCAGTACTTC
size: many; D: .; V: TRBV12-3/TRBV12-4; J: TRBJ2-5; CDR3: CASSSLGFEETQYF; DNA: TGTGCCAGCAGTTCCCTGGGATTTGAGGAGACCCAGTACTTC
size: once; D: .; V: TRBV29-1; J: TRBJ2-3; CDR3: CSVPGPGTDTQYF; DNA: TGCAGCGTCCCCGGACCCGGCACAGATACGCAGTATTTT
size: .; D: TRBD2; V: TRBV24-1; J: TRBJ2-1; CDR3: CATSEPLAGGSYNEQFF; DNA: TGTGCCACCAGTGAACCGTTAGCGGGAGGGTCCTACAATGAGCAGTTCTTC
size: once; D: TRBD1; V: TRBV28; J: TRBJ2-7; CDR3: CASSRIGTDSVQYF; DNA: TGTGCCAGCAGTCGAATCGGGACAGACTCCGTGCAGTACTTC
size: .; D: .; V: TRBV20-1; J: TRBJ2-3; CDR3: CSASSAAGADTDTQYF; DNA: TGCAGTGCTTCTTCGGCGGCGGGGGCAGACACAGATACGCAGTATTTT
size: .; D: TRBD2; V: TRBV20-1; J: TRBJ2-3; CDR3: CSARDQAGVGPDTQYF; DNA: TGCAGTGCTAGAGATCAAGCGGGAGTCGGCCCAGATACGCAGTATTTT
size: many; D: .; V: TRBV12-3/TRBV12-4; J: TRBJ1-2; CDR3: CASTPYVAQGYTF; DNA: TGTGCCAGCACCCCATACGTCGCGCAGGGCTACACCTTC
size: many; D: TRBD2; V: TRBV11-2; J: TRBJ2-1; CDR3: CASSFSGRAENEQFF; DNA: TGTGCCAGCAGCTTTAGCGGGAGGGCCGAAAATGAGCAGTTCTTC
size: .; D: .; V: TRBV29-1; J: TRBJ1-2; CDR3: CSLGGEGYGYTF; DNA: TGCAGCCTTGGGGGTGAAGGCTATGGCTACACCTTC
size: .; D: TRBD2; V: TRBV28; J: TRBJ2-3; CDR3: CALLAGGTDTQYF; DNA: TGTGCTCTACTAGCGGGGGGCACAGATACGCAGTATTTT
size: .; D: TRBD2; V: TRBV14; J: TRBJ2-7; CDR3: CASSQPGTSHHEQYF; DNA: TGTGCCAGCAGCCAACCCGGGACTAGCCACCACGAGCAGTACTTC
size: .; D: TRBD2; V: TRBV11-2; J: TRBJ2-4; CDR3: CASSLTSGRPEEQYF; DNA: TGTGCCAGCAGCTTGACTAGCGGGAGGCCGGAGGAGCAGTACTTC
size: .; D: .; V: TRBV10-3; J: TRBJ2-7; CDR3: CAIRTDGNTYEQYF; DNA: TGTGCCATCAGGACGGACGGTAACACCTACGAGCAGTACTTC
size: .; D: .; V: TRBV5-6; J: TRBJ2-2; CDR3: CASSLGSENTGELFF; DNA: TGTGCCAGCAGCTTGGGGTCAGAGAACACCGGGGAGCTGTTTTTT
size: few; D: .; V: TRBV16; J: TRBJ1-2; CDR3: CASSHGLGLPNYGYTF; DNA: TGTGCCAGCAGCCATGGCCTGGGCTTGCCGAACTATGGCTACACCTTC
size: .; D: .; V: TRBV10-3; J: TRBJ2-1; CDR3: CAANNPYNEQFF; DNA: TGTGCCGCAAACAACCCGTACAATGAGCAGTTCTTC
size: few; D: .; V: TRBV10-3; J: TRBJ2-3; CDR3: CAISGRGGGSTDTQYF; DNA: TGTGCCATCAGTGGAAGGGGGGGCGGAAGCACAGATACGCAGTATTTT
size: .; D: .; V: TRBV13; J: TRBJ2-6; CDR3: CASTQISGANVLTF; DNA: TGTGCCAGCACCCAAATTTCTGGGGCCAACGTCCTGACTTTC
size: .; D: .; V: TRBV7-2; J: TRBJ2-7; CDR3: CASTSPLGEQYF; DNA: TGTGCCAGCACCTCCCCTCTGGGCGAGCAGTACTTC
size: .; D: .; V: TRBV7-2; J: TRBJ2-7; CDR3: CASSLKGRDQSPREQYF; DNA: TGTGCCAGCAGCTTAAAGGGCCGTGACCAGTCTCCTCGCGAGCAGTACTTC
size: few; D: .; V: TRBV12-3/TRBV12-4; J: TRBJ1-4; CDR3: CASSIGSTNEKLFF; DNA: TGTGCCAGCAGCATTGGGTCAACTAATGAAAAACTGTTTTTT
size: .; D: .; V: TRBV2; J: TRBJ1-5; CDR3: CASSELWGSNQPQHF; DNA: TGTGCCAGCAGTGAGCTGTGGGGTAGCAATCAGCCCCAGCATTTT
size: .; D: .; V: TRBV29-1; J: TRBJ2-3; CDR3: CSVVGPGVDTQYF; DNA: TGCAGCGTTGTGGGCCCCGGGGTAGATACGCAGTATTTT
size: many; D: TRBD1; V: TRBV20-1; J: TRBJ2-7; CDR3: CSAAPGTAGYEQYF; DNA: TGCAGTGCCGCCCCCGGGACAGCCGGATACGAGCAGTACTTC
size: .; D: .; V: TRBV24-1; J: TRBJ2-5; CDR3: CATSDVDHFEETQYF; DNA: TGTGCCACCAGTGACGTAGACCACTTCGAAGAGACCCAGTACTTC
size: .; D: TRBD1; V: TRBV11-3; J: TRBJ2-3; CDR3: CASSPRDRAADTQYF; DNA: TGTGCCAGCAGCCCCCGGGACAGGGCGGCAGATACGCAGTATTTT
size: .; D: .; V: TRBV6-2/TRBV6-3; J: TRBJ2-7; CDR3: CASSPVLEQAYEQYF; DNA: TGTGCCAGCAGCCCTGTTTTGGAACAGGCCTACGAGCAGTACTTC
size: .; D: .; V: TRBV29-1; J: TRBJ2-1; CDR3: CSVATTGRHNEQFF; DNA: TGCAGCGTCGCCACTACGGGACGCCACAATGAGCAGTTCTTC
size: few; D: .; V: TRBV29-1; J: TRBJ1-1; CDR3: CSVSDWRGTEAFF; DNA: TGCAGCGTTTCGGACTGGAGGGGGACTGAAGCTTTCTTT
size: .; D: .; V: TRBV4-2; J: TRBJ1-5; CDR3: CASSPAIGSNQPQHF; DNA: TGTGCCAGCAGCCCCGCAATAGGCAGCAATCAGCCCCAGCATTTT
size: .; D: .; V: TRBV20-1; J: TRBJ2-1; CDR3: CSARVPLGEEGEQFF; DNA: TGCAGTGCTAGAGTCCCCTTGGGGGAGGAGGGTGAGCAGTTCTTC
size: .; D: .; V: TRBV6-5; J: TRBJ2-5; CDR3: CASSGRQGGWETQYF; DNA: TGTGCCAGCAGTGGCCGCCAGGGAGGATGGGAGACCCAGTACTTC
size: few; D: TRBD2; V: TRBV20-1; J: TRBJ2-1; CDR3: CSARSGGLAGADNEQFF; DNA: TGCAGTGCTAGATCGGGGGGCTTAGCGGGAGCGGACAATGAGCAGTTCTTC
size: .; D: .; V: TRBV6-1; J: TRBJ2-3; CDR3: CASSGARAATQYF; DNA: TGTGCCAGCAGTGGGGCAAGAGCAGCTACGCAGTATTTT
size: .; D: TRBD2; V: TRBV6-1; J: TRBJ2-4; CDR3: CASSPGLAGGQADIQYF; DNA: TGTGCCAGCAGTCCCGGACTAGCGGGAGGGCAGGCGGACATTCAGTACTTC